These 14 T cell receptor beta chains share one sample of origin, sequenced in a study of CD8+ T cells in alopecia areata. Sequencing relied on a cDNA template that was reverse transcribed from extracted RNA. This table comes from immunoSEQ multiplex PCR, and its TCRdb copy is limited to in-frame clones, with some not included. The sample contains approximately 150,000 clones, 67% of which appear only once. The sample here was CD8+ T cells sorted from blood, taken at week 0. The receptors stem from a human donor with alopecia areata.

A few counts support this clone. The chain combines TRBV6-5 with TRBJ2-5; D not resolved. The V and J ends lost 7 bases and 5 bases respectively, with 11 bases between them. The CDR3 is made up of 12 amino acids. Germline assignment: CDR1 MNHEY and CDR2 SVGAGI. For the CDR3, the DNA is TGTGCCAGCACCGACGTTGGGGAGACCCAGTACTTC. Protein: CASTDVGETQYF.

This chain uses TRBV5-1 with TRBJ2-2; 8 bases are a match to TRBD1. Germline lookup yields CDR1 SGHRS and CDR2 YFSETQ. The CDR3 has 14 amino acids. V lost 3 bases and J lost 7; bases outside the gene matches: 5. The CDR3 protein is CASSWGQADGELFF. CDR3 nucleotide sequence: TGCGCCAGCAGCTGGGGACAGGCTGACGGGGAGCTGTTTTTT.

The CDR3 coding sequence is TGTGCCAGCAGCTTCTGGACAGGGTCCTACGAGCAGTACTTC. It yields the protein CASSFWTGSYEQYF. The chain links TRBV11-1 to TRBJ2-7, with 8 bases identical to TRBD1. Germline values: CDR1 SGHAT, CDR2 FQDESV (reference sequence). The CDR3 has 14 amino acids. After removal of 3 bases from V and 1 base from J, the junction contained 2 bases not matched to a gene.

This rearrangement joins TRBV30 to TRBJ2-3; D ambiguous. This CDR3 comprises 12 residues. The V end lost 3 bases, the J end lost 3 bases, and 7 bases lay between the germline ends. Germline V lookup: CDR1 GTSNPN, CDR2 SVGIG (reference sequence). The CDR3 DNA reads as TGTGCCTGGAGGGGCCGGACAGATACGCAGTATTTT. Encoded protein: CAWRGRTDTQYF. Full variable domain (outside the CDR3, taken from reference TRBV30 and TRBJ2-3): SQTIHQWPATLVQPVGSPLSLECTVEGTSNPNLYWYRQAAGRGLQLLFYSVGIGQISSEVPQNLSASRPQDRQFILSSKKLLLSDSGFYLCAWRGRTDTQYFGPGTRLTVL.

The rearrangement links TRBV15 to TRBJ2-1; perhaps TRBD1 as D (6 bases). The length of the CDR3 is 16 residues. V lost 5 bases and J lost 6, with 20 bases in between. Looked up from germline, CDR1 is LNHNV and CDR2 is YYDKDF (reference sequence). This CDR3 is CATSVPYSHRVNEQFF. The CDR3 nucleotides are TGTGCCACCAGCGTTCCCTATTCACACAGGGTCAATGAGCAGTTCTTC. Complete variable domain (other parts from reference TRBV15 and TRBJ2-1): DAMVIQNPRYQVTQFGKPVTLSCSQTLNHNVMYWYQQKSSQAPKLLFHYYDKDFNNEADTPDNFQSRRPNTSFCFLDIRSPGLGDTAMYLCATSVPYSHRVNEQFFGPGTRLTVL.

A remark on this clone: Different DNA sequences within this sample yield the same CDR3. The chain links TRBV5-6 to TRBJ2-7; D is uncertain. This CDR3 is 13 amino acids long. Germline V gives CDR1 SGHDT, CDR2 YYEEEE. Deletions cut 0 bases from V and 2 bases from J, with 6 bases between. In nucleotides, the CDR3 is TGTGCCAGCAGCTTGGGTCCTCCCTACGAGCAGTACTTC. Translated, it gives CASSLGPPYEQYF.

This clone was detected a few times. The V call is TRBV5-5, the J call TRBJ1-5; D ambiguous. Germline assignment: CDR1 SGHKS and CDR2 YYEKEE (reference sequence). V lost 4 bases, J lost 6 bases, and 11 bases lay in between. The length of the CDR3 is 13 residues. The CDR3 DNA is TGTGCCAGCAGCGACCAAAACGGTCAGCCCCAGCATTTT. Encoded protein: CASSDQNGQPQHF.

The genes are TRBV25-1 and TRBJ2-2; D may be TRBD1 (5 bases). V dropped 6 bases and J dropped 6 bases, with 8 bases sitting between them. Germline V gives CDR1 MGHDK, CDR2 SYGVNS. This CDR3 spans 12 amino acids. In DNA, the CDR3 is TGTGCCAGCAGCAGGGTAGCCGGGGAGCTGTTTTTT. As protein: CASSRVAGELFF.

J is TRBJ2-1 and V is TRBV6-5; a possible D gene is TRBD2 (6 bases). Trimming stripped 2 bases from V and 1 base from J, with 9 bases between. The length of the CDR3 is 15 residues. In germline, CDR1 is MNHEY, CDR2 SVGAGI. The DNA for the CDR3 is TGTGCCAGCAGTTACGACGGGGGATCCTACAATGAGCAGTTCTTC. It specifies CASSYDGGSYNEQFF.

This chain uses TRBV4-1 with TRBJ2-2; D possibly corresponds to TRBD2 (6 bases). Germline V gene sequence: CDR1 MGHRA, CDR2 YSYEKL. V lost 0 bases, J lost 2 bases, and 13 bases lay in between. CDR3 size: 17 residues. As DNA, the CDR3 is TGCGCCAGCAGCCAAGATGGCGGGGTTCTAAACACCGGGGAGCTGTTTTTT. This codes for CASSQDGGVLNTGELFF.

The J gene is TRBJ2-3, the V gene TRBV9, with D possibly matching TRBD2 (7 bases). The length of the CDR3 is 16 residues. Between the trimmed V and J ends, which lost 2 bases and 0 bases, there was a span of 13 bases. Looked up from germline, CDR1 is SGDLS and CDR2 is YYNGEE. In DNA form, the CDR3 reads TGTGCCAGCAGCGTCACTGGGGGGGCAAGCACAGATACGCAGTATTTT. Translated: CASSVTGGASTDTQYF. Looking up the rest from reference TRBV9 and TRBJ2-3 gives the full variable domain: DSGVTQTPKHLITATGQRVTLRCSPRSGDLSVYWYQQSLDQGLQFLIQYYNGEERAKGNILERFSAQQFPDLHSELNLSSLELGDSALYFCASSVTGGASTDTQYFGPGTRLTVL.

The CDR3 here is CASSSLKRVTGARYEQYF. CDR3 coding DNA: TGTGCCAGCAGTTCCCTTAAACGAGTCACAGGGGCGAGATACGAGCAGTACTTC. The chain couples TRBV28 to TRBJ2-7; the match to TRBD1 covers 7 bases. V lost 4 bases and J lost 4; bases outside the gene matches: 19. This CDR3 has 18 amino acids. The germline CDR1 and CDR2 sequences are MDHEN and SYDVKM.

This chain links TRBV5-1 with TRBJ2-3; 7 bases match TRBD2. The length of the CDR3 is 15 residues. The V and J ends lost 6 bases and 0 bases, in that order; junction bases with no gene match: 7. CDR1 and CDR2 from the germline V gene are SGHRS and YFSETQ. The CDR3: CASISGETSTDTQYF. CDR3 bases: TGCGCCAGCATAAGCGGGGAAACTAGCACAGATACGCAGTATTTT.

This clone is a singleton in its sample. CDR3 in DNA: TGCAGCGTTGAAAATTCTGCAGAAGCCTATGGCTACACCTTC. This translates into CSVENSAEAYGYTF. V is TRBV29-1 and J is TRBJ1-2, with unresolved D. Germline lookup yields CDR1 SQVTM and CDR2 ANQGSEA. V was trimmed by 2 bases and J by 4 bases, leaving 14 bases between them. This CDR3 has 14 amino acids.